The rows below give T cell receptor beta chains drawn from one sample of a study of shared clonotypes between healthy human individuals. The assay was immunoSEQ multiplex PCR, and TCRdb's table has in-frame clones only and misses some. The data hold 2,500,000 or so clones, with approximately 90% observed a single time. Material for sequencing was naive CD4+ T cells from PBMCs. Every receptor here comes from a man aged 18 to 30 in good health. Some clones in this sample may be carry-over from other donors' samples. CDR3s include the opening cysteine and the closing phenylalanine or tryptophan. Each record gives: J gene, V gene, D gene, clone size, CDR3 DNA, CDR3 protein. D genes are given only for firm matches. A clone size is listed for some rows: how often the clone was seen (once, few, many), or a class if it is expanded.

j_call: TRBJ2-3
v_call: TRBV5-1
d_call: TRBD2
clone_size: .
cdr3_nt: TGCGCCAGCAGCACCTGGGACTATTCCGAAGATACGCAGTATTTT
cdr3_aa: CASSTWDYSEDTQYF

j_call: TRBJ2-7
v_call: TRBV6-5
d_call: .
clone_size: .
cdr3_nt: TGTGCCAGCAGCCCCACTCATATAGAAAACGAGCAGTACTTC
cdr3_aa: CASSPTHIENEQYF

j_call: TRBJ2-5
v_call: TRBV27
d_call: .
clone_size: .
cdr3_nt: TGTGCCAGCAGTTACCTAGAGACCCAGTACTTC
cdr3_aa: CASSYLETQYF

j_call: TRBJ2-3
v_call: TRBV6-6
d_call: .
clone_size: .
cdr3_nt: TGTGCCAGCAGTTACTCCGGTACCGGAGCACGAGATACGCAGTATTTT
cdr3_aa: CASSYSGTGARDTQYF

j_call: TRBJ2-3
v_call: TRBV6-5
d_call: .
clone_size: .
cdr3_nt: TGTGCCAGCAGTTACTCGCGGACCACAGATACGCAGTATTTT
cdr3_aa: CASSYSRTTDTQYF

j_call: TRBJ2-7
v_call: TRBV5-1
d_call: TRBD2
clone_size: .
cdr3_nt: TGCGCCAGCAGCCCTTTAACTAGCGGAACCTACGAGCAGTACTTC
cdr3_aa: CASSPLTSGTYEQYF

j_call: TRBJ2-3
v_call: TRBV7-2
d_call: .
clone_size: .
cdr3_nt: TGTGCCAGCAGCCCGAGACGTGGGAGCGGCCCTGATACGCAGTATTTT
cdr3_aa: CASSPRRGSGPDTQYF

j_call: TRBJ2-6
v_call: TRBV27
d_call: .
clone_size: .
cdr3_nt: TGTGCCAGCAGTCCATGGAGTGATGGGGCCAACGTCCTGACTTTC
cdr3_aa: CASSPWSDGANVLTF

j_call: TRBJ2-2
v_call: TRBV5-1
d_call: .
clone_size: .
cdr3_nt: TGCGCCAGCAGCTTGGAGGGGCCCACCCCGGGGGAGCTGTTTTTT
cdr3_aa: CASSLEGPTPGELFF

j_call: TRBJ2-7
v_call: TRBV4-2
d_call: .
clone_size: .
cdr3_nt: TGTGCCAGCAGCCCGGCGGTGTTTCGAGGCTCCTACGAGCAGTACTTC
cdr3_aa: CASSPAVFRGSYEQYF

j_call: TRBJ2-3
v_call: TRBV11-3
d_call: .
clone_size: .
cdr3_nt: TGTGCCAGCAGCTTTACAGGGAACACAGATACGCAGTATTTT
cdr3_aa: CASSFTGNTDTQYF

j_call: TRBJ2-1
v_call: TRBV28
d_call: .
clone_size: .
cdr3_nt: TGTGCCAGCAGTTTTCGGGACTCCCGGCCGGGGAATGAGCAGTTCTTC
cdr3_aa: CASSFRDSRPGNEQFF

j_call: TRBJ2-7
v_call: TRBV7-8
d_call: TRBD1
clone_size: .
cdr3_nt: TGTGCCAGCAGCTTAGCCCGGGACAGAAACTACGAGCAGTACTTC
cdr3_aa: CASSLARDRNYEQYF

j_call: TRBJ1-5
v_call: TRBV9
d_call: .
clone_size: .
cdr3_nt: TGTGCCAGCAGCGTAGGGGTGAATAGCAATCAGCCCCAGCATTTT
cdr3_aa: CASSVGVNSNQPQHF

j_call: TRBJ1-2
v_call: TRBV30
d_call: TRBD1
clone_size: .
cdr3_nt: TGTGCCTGGACCCTACCGGGGACAGTCTATGGCTACACCTTC
cdr3_aa: CAWTLPGTVYGYTF

j_call: TRBJ2-7
v_call: TRBV27
d_call: .
clone_size: .
cdr3_nt: TGTGCCAGCAGTTTTATCCCTCCCCTAGCTTCCTCCTACGAGCAGTACTTC
cdr3_aa: CASSFIPPLASSYEQYF

j_call: TRBJ1-2
v_call: TRBV28
d_call: .
clone_size: once
cdr3_nt: TGTGCCAGCAGTTTCGTAGGTCTCGGTGGCTACACCTTC
cdr3_aa: CASSFVGLGGYTF

j_call: TRBJ2-7
v_call: TRBV15
d_call: TRBD2
clone_size: .
cdr3_nt: TGTGCCACCAGCAGAGCCCTAGGGGTAGCGGGAGGACCCGAGCAGTACTTC
cdr3_aa: CATSRALGVAGGPEQYF

j_call: TRBJ1-3
v_call: TRBV5-4
d_call: .
clone_size: .
cdr3_nt: TGTGCCAGCAGCTTCCCAGGGGAAGGTGGAAACACCATATATTTT
cdr3_aa: CASSFPGEGGNTIYF

j_call: TRBJ2-5
v_call: TRBV12-5
d_call: .
clone_size: .
cdr3_nt: TGTGCTAGTGGTTTGTGGGCTGGTCAGCAAGAGACCCAGTACTTC
cdr3_aa: CASGLWAGQQETQYF

j_call: TRBJ2-7
v_call: TRBV28
d_call: TRBD1
clone_size: .
cdr3_nt: TGTGCCAGCAGTTTTATCCGTGGACAGGCGTACGAGCAGTACTTC
cdr3_aa: CASSFIRGQAYEQYF

j_call: TRBJ1-2
v_call: TRBV11-2
d_call: .
clone_size: .
cdr3_nt: TGTGCCAGCAGCAGATCAAGGACCAACTATGGCTACACCTTC
cdr3_aa: CASSRSRTNYGYTF

j_call: TRBJ1-2
v_call: TRBV7-6
d_call: .
clone_size: .
cdr3_nt: TGTGCCAGCAGCTTAGCGGGAGGATCCTATGGCTACACCTTC
cdr3_aa: CASSLAGGSYGYTF

j_call: TRBJ2-1
v_call: TRBV7-8
d_call: .
clone_size: .
cdr3_nt: TGTGCCAGCAGCCAAGTTGCGGGGGCTGGCGGTGAGCAGTTCTTC
cdr3_aa: CASSQVAGAGGEQFF

j_call: TRBJ2-1
v_call: TRBV6-1
d_call: .
clone_size: few
cdr3_nt: TGTGCCAGCAGTGAAGCGTCAGATCGCGTTAGCTCCTACAATGAGCAGTTCTTC
cdr3_aa: CASSEASDRVSSYNEQFF

j_call: TRBJ2-1
v_call: TRBV5-1
d_call: .
clone_size: .
cdr3_nt: TGCGCCAGCAGCAGTAGCGGACATCAGTTCTTC
cdr3_aa: CASSSSGHQFF

j_call: TRBJ2-2
v_call: TRBV28
d_call: .
clone_size: .
cdr3_nt: TGTGCCAGCAGTTTTTGGGGAAGGGAGACCGGGGAGCTGTTTTTT
cdr3_aa: CASSFWGRETGELFF

j_call: TRBJ1-1
v_call: TRBV6-5
d_call: .
clone_size: .
cdr3_nt: TGTGCCAGCAGAAGGAACAGGGTGGACACTGAAGCTTTCTTT
cdr3_aa: CASRRNRVDTEAFF